Below are 25 T cell receptor beta chains sequenced from a single sample in a study of shared clonotypes between healthy human individuals. Clones were sequenced by immunoSEQ multiplex PCR, and TCRdb holds only the in-frame ones, with some missing. Of about 580,000 clones listed, 95% to 98% are singletons. CD45RO-negative, CCR7-positively selected cells formed the naive CD8 fraction, excluding terminally differentiated effector memory CD45RA+ cells. Sequenced: naive CD8+ T cells sorted from blood. The receptors originated from a man aged 30 to 39 in good health.

The V and J genes are TRBV5-6 and TRBJ1-2, with unresolved D. The CDR3 is 11 amino acids. In germline, CDR1 is SGHDT, CDR2 YYEEEE. Trimming took 4 bases from V and 7 from J, leaving 8 bases between them. The CDR3 spells CASSLRGGYTF. CDR3 bases: TGTGCCAGCAGCCTACGGGGTGGCTACACCTTC.

This clone was seen only once. The chain has TRBV4-1 and TRBJ1-5; D remains unclear. Germline V gene lookup returns CDR1 MGHRA and CDR2 YSYEKL. The V and J ends lost 3 bases and 3 bases respectively, with 9 bases between them. This CDR3 spans 14 amino acids. CDR3 amino acids: CASSQVPNNQPQHF. The CDR3 DNA sequence: TGCGCCAGCAGCCAGGTACCTAACAATCAGCCCCAGCATTTT.

The chain joins TRBV27 to TRBJ1-2; 8 bases match TRBD1. This CDR3 region has 13 residues. Germline CDR1 is MNHEY and CDR2 is SMNVEV (reference sequence). The J segment lost 5 bases and the V segment lost 7 bases, leaving 6 bases of the junction unmatched. The CDR3 is CASITGGLYGYTF. In DNA form, the CDR3 reads TGTGCCAGCATAACAGGGGGGCTATATGGCTACACCTTC.

The chain joins TRBV5-4 to TRBJ1-1; D remains ambiguous. Trimming took off 4 bases at V and 8 bases at J, with 15 bases between the two ends. The CDR3 is made up of 13 amino acids. Germline lookup yields CDR1 SGHNT and CDR2 YYREEE (reference sequence). CDR3 sequence reads: CASSQTDIGEAFF. The CDR3 DNA is TGTGCCAGCAGCCAAACAGACATCGGAGAAGCTTTCTTT.

The V gene is TRBV27, the J gene TRBJ2-2; 10 bases are a match to TRBD1. The CDR3 sequence is 17 residues long. The germline V gene has CDR1 MNHEY and CDR2 SMNVEV (reference sequence). The V gene end was trimmed by 4 bases and the J gene end by 4 bases; junction bases not matched to a gene: 9. CDR3 bases: TGTGCCAGCAGTTCCGGACCCCGGGACAGGGGCACCGGGGAGCTGTTTTTT. It codes for CASSSGPRDRGTGELFF.

The chain employs TRBV19 and TRBJ2-1, with 12 bases aligning to TRBD1. J gave up 8 bases and V 5 bases, and 7 bases lay outside the gene matches. The CDR3 is 15 residues long. The germline V gene encodes CDR1 LNHDA and CDR2 SQIVND (reference sequence). The CDR3 DNA follows: TGTGCCAGTAGTGCCCGGGACAGGGGGCCCCATGAGCAGTTCTTC. Translated: CASSARDRGPHEQFF. The full variable domain, its missing parts supplied by reference TRBV19 and TRBJ2-1, is DGGITQSPKYLFRKEGQNVTLSCEQNLNHDAMYWYRQDPGQGLRLIYYSQIVNDFQKGDIAEGYSVSREKKESFPLTVTSAQKNPTAFYLCASSARDRGPHEQFFGPGTRLTVL.

The V gene is TRBV5-4, the J gene TRBJ2-2; TRBD2 matches 11 bases. This CDR3 spans 15 amino acids. CDR1 and CDR2 (germline): SGHNT, YYREEE (reference sequence). J lost 2 bases, V lost 5 bases, and 2 bases had no gene match. CDR3 loop: CASRTSGKNTGELFF. CDR3 nucleotides: TGTGCCAGCAGGACTAGCGGGAAAAACACCGGGGAGCTGTTTTTT.

CDR3 region: CAWSLGTSGSNEQYF. CDR3 DNA: TGTGCCTGGAGCCTCGGGACTAGCGGGAGTAACGAGCAGTACTTC. This chain links TRBV30 with TRBJ2-7, with 14 bases that match TRBD2. J gave up 5 bases and V 3 bases, and 6 bases lay outside the gene matches. Germline CDR1 GTSNPN, CDR2 SVGIG (reference sequence). The CDR3 runs 15 residues.

This rearrangement joins TRBV19 to TRBJ2-1; 9 nucleotides match TRBD2. Germline CDR1 and CDR2: LNHDA and SQIVND (reference sequence). The CDR3 is 17 residues long. J gave up 4 bases and V 1 base, and 8 bases lay outside the gene matches. For the CDR3, the DNA is TGTGCCAGTAGTATAGGAACTGGGCTAGCGGGGTACAATGAGCAGTTCTTC. Its protein is CASSIGTGLAGYNEQFF.

Written as DNA, the CDR3 is TGTGCCAGCAGCGCCGGGACTAGGGCGTATTTT. Translating it yields CASSAGTRAYF. The rearrangement links TRBV7-3 to TRBJ2-3; 8 bases align to TRBD2. CDR3 length: 11 residues. V lost 5 bases and J lost 14; bases outside the gene matches: 6. In germline, CDR1 is SGHTA, CDR2 FQGTGA.

The CDR3 loop is CASSLGGPGDTQYF. CDR3 in DNA: TGTGCCAGCAGTTTGGGTGGGCCTGGGGATACGCAGTATTTT. V gene TRBV28 combines with J gene TRBJ2-3, with no clear D. The CDR3 has 14 residues. From germline, CDR1 is MDHEN and CDR2 SYDVKM. Trimming took off 3 bases at V and 6 bases at J, with 13 bases between the two ends.

This chain links TRBV27 with TRBJ1-4; D remains unclear. The germline gives CDR1 MNHEY, CDR2 SMNVEV (reference sequence). The CDR3 contains 14 residues. The V end was cut by 6 bases, the J end by 6 bases, with 14 bases between. CDR3 DNA sequence: TGTGCCAGCAGCCCCCTGGGGTCCGATGAAAAACTGTTTTTT. Its protein is CASSPLGSDEKLFF. The full variable domain, with the rest looked up from reference TRBV27 and TRBJ1-4, is EAQVTQNPRYLITVTGKKLTVTCSQNMNHEYMSWYRQDPGLGLRQIYYSMNVEVTDKGDVPEGYKVSRKEKRNFPLILESPSPNQTSLYFCASSPLGSDEKLFFGSGTQLSVL.

Concerning this clone: The sample has other DNA sequences that encode this CDR3 too. This chain uses TRBV11-2 with TRBJ2-7; the D is unclear. The germline V and J ends were trimmed by 5 bases and 3 bases, with 5 bases remaining between them. The CDR3 covers 11 residues. Germline CDR1 SGHAT, CDR2 FQNNGV. The CDR3 loop is CASSLVYEQYF. DNA of the CDR3: TGTGCCAGCAGCCTCGTCTACGAGCAGTACTTC. Variable domain in full (rest from reference TRBV11-2 and TRBJ2-7): EAGVAQSPRYKIIEKRQSVAFWCNPISGHATLYWYQQILGQGPKLLIQFQNNGVVDDSQLPKDRFSAERLKGVDSTLKIQPAKLEDSAVYLCASSLVYEQYFGPGTRLTVT.

The chain couples TRBV18 to TRBJ1-2; TRBD1 matches 9 bases. The germline V gene encodes CDR1 KGHSH and CDR2 LQKENI. Unmatched junction bases numbered 15, after V lost 5 bases and J lost 8 bases. The CDR3 consists of 16 residues. CDR3 sequence reads: CASSSRTRQGVEGYTF. The CDR3 bases are TGTGCCAGCTCATCACGGACCCGACAGGGGGTTGAGGGCTACACCTTC.

The chain joins TRBV2 to TRBJ2-7, with 7 bases that match TRBD1. The length of the CDR3 is 14 residues. From germline, CDR1 is SNHLY and CDR2 FYNNEI. V trimming: 6 bases; J trimming: 4 bases; junction bases outside the gene matches: 9. The CDR3 is CASSTGTVLYEQYF. CDR3 coding DNA: TGTGCCAGCAGCACCGGGACAGTCCTTTACGAGCAGTACTTC.

This clone has a single count. This chain links TRBV7-9 with TRBJ1-1; D is undetermined. V was shortened by 0 bases and J by 0 bases, with 8 bases between the two germline ends. The germline V gene has CDR1 SEHNR and CDR2 FQNEAQ (reference sequence). CDR3 length equals 15 residues. The DNA for the CDR3 is TGTGCCAGCAGCTTAGCAGAGGGAATGAACACTGAAGCTTTCTTT. This codes for CASSLAEGMNTEAFF. Combining the CDR3 with reference TRBV7-9 and TRBJ1-1 gives the whole variable domain DTGVSQNPRHKITKRGQNVTFRCDPISEHNRLYWYRQTLGQGPEFLTYFQNEAQLEKSRLLSDRFSAERPKGSFSTLEIQRTEQGDSAMYLCASSLAEGMNTEAFFGQGTRLTVV.

The chain is built from TRBV7-3 and TRBJ2-2; D gene uncertain. Germline-derived CDR1 and CDR2 are SGHTA and FQGTGA. Trimming removed 5 bases at V and 8 bases at J, with 12 bases between. There are 13 residues in the CDR3. The CDR3 coding sequence is TGTGCCAGCAGCCCTGTATATAAGGGGGAGCTGTTTTTT. Translating it yields CASSPVYKGELFF. The entire variable domain, with the rest obtained from reference TRBV7-3 and TRBJ2-2, is as follows: GAGVSQTPSNKVTEKGKYVELRCDPISGHTALYWYRQSLGQGPEFLIYFQGTGAADDSGLPNDRFFAVRPEGSVSTLKIQRTERGDSAVYLCASSPVYKGELFFGEGSRLTVL.

This chain uses TRBV14 with TRBJ2-5; D call uncertain. CDR1 and CDR2 (germline): SGHDN, FVKESK. Trimming cost V 4 bases and J 1 base, with 1 base left between them. The CDR3 contains 11 residues. Written as DNA, the CDR3 is TGTGCCAGCAGCCCCCAAGAGACCCAGTACTTC. Translated, it gives CASSPQETQYF.

The chain has TRBV27 and TRBJ1-1, with D perhaps TRBD1 (5 bases). The germline V gene has CDR1 MNHEY and CDR2 SMNVEV (reference sequence). The CDR3 totals 15 residues. Trimming took off 1 base at V and 1 base at J, with 10 bases between the two ends. The CDR3 sequence: CASSLWGGGNTEAFF. In DNA form, the CDR3 reads TGTGCCAGCAGTTTATGGGGCGGGGGGAACACTGAAGCTTTCTTT.

The rearrangement joins TRBV18 to TRBJ2-7; 9 bases are a match to TRBD1. CDR3 length equals 15 residues. Germline CDR1 reads KGHSH; CDR2 reads LQKENI. After removal of 6 bases from V and 4 bases from J, the junction contained 10 bases not matched to a gene. CDR3 sequence: CASSTSGTGFYEQYF. CDR3 DNA: TGTGCCAGCTCCACAAGCGGGACAGGGTTTTACGAGCAGTACTTC.

The chain uses TRBV7-6 and TRBJ2-3, with 9 bases aligning to TRBD1. V shed 8 bases, J shed 2 bases, and the junction held 8 bases outside the gene matches. CDR1 is SGHVS and CDR2 is FNYEAQ in the germline V gene. The CDR3 contains 15 residues. The DNA for the CDR3 is TGTGCCAGCTCTCAAAGGACAGGGGACACAGATACGCAGTATTTT. This translates into CASSQRTGDTDTQYF.

The chain employs TRBV7-9 and TRBJ1-1; unclear D gene. V lost 4 bases, J lost 0 bases, and 9 bases lay in between. Germline V gene sequence: CDR1 SEHNR, CDR2 FQNEAQ (reference sequence). This CDR3 contains 14 residues. The CDR3 protein is CASSSILLNTEAFF. CDR3 in DNA: TGTGCCAGCAGCTCTATCCTTCTGAACACTGAAGCTTTCTTT.

This chain links TRBV19 with TRBJ2-7; the D is unclear. The V gene lost 2 bases and the J gene lost 5 bases, with 22 bases spanning the gap. Germline lookup yields CDR1 LNHDA and CDR2 SQIVND (reference sequence). The CDR3 runs to 17 residues. CDR3 nucleotides: TGTGCCAGTAGTATACCCCCTGGGTCTTCGAGGTACAACGAGCAGTACTTC. This translates into CASSIPPGSSRYNEQYF.

The chain carries TRBV5-6 and TRBJ2-7; D ambiguous. The V gene lost 4 bases and the J gene lost 0 bases, with 8 bases spanning the gap. The CDR3 runs 13 residues. The germline V gene has CDR1 SGHDT and CDR2 YYEEEE. Here the CDR3 DNA reads TGTGCCAGCAGCCCTGGGAACTCCTACGAGCAGTACTTC. Its translation: CASSPGNSYEQYF.

V usage is TRBV29-1 and J usage is TRBJ1-1; no clear D. This CDR3 spans 11 amino acids. V was clipped by 7 bases and J by 11 bases, with 17 bases between them. Germline V gives CDR1 SQVTM, CDR2 ANQGSEA. The CDR3 region has the DNA TGCAGCGCGGAACACGGGCGGTCTGCTTTCTTT. It yields the protein CSAEHGRSAFF.